This passage covers 23 T cell receptor beta chains from one sample sequenced in a study of response to subunit inactivated influenza vaccine. MiXCR, applied by TCRdb to the RT-PCR reads, yields one record per CDR3 protein. The repertoire holds under 550,000 distinct CDR3 sequences, with roughly 7.6% as singletons. Specimen: PBMCs from blood, collected less than 30 months after vaccination. All receptors come from a man in his fifties or sixties who received an inactivated influenza vaccine.

Only a few counts were recorded for this clonotype. The genes are TRBV3-1 and TRBJ2-7, with 12 bases aligning to TRBD2. Germline V CDR1 and CDR2: LGHDT, YNNKEL (reference sequence). Trimming removed 3 bases from V and 7 bases from J; junction bases left unmatched: 13. There are 17 residues in the CDR3. The CDR3 DNA sequence: TGTGCCAGCAGCCACACGGGCCTAGCGGGAGGGCTGAAGGAGCAGTACTTC. Amino acid sequence: CASSHTGLAGGLKEQYF.

This clonotype was recorded a few times. The J gene is TRBJ1-2, the V gene TRBV18; no clear D gene. CDR3 length: 14 residues. Germline V gives CDR1 KGHSH, CDR2 LQKENI. V was trimmed by 2 bases and J by 2 bases, leaving 9 bases between them. Here the CDR3 reads CASSPGRENYGYTF. CDR3 coding DNA: TGTGCCAGCTCACCAGGAAGGGAGAACTATGGCTACACCTTC.

The V gene is TRBV10-2, the J gene TRBJ2-1; TRBD2 agrees at 8 bases. The ends lost 4 bases at V and 6 bases at J; junction bases unmatched: 8. This CDR3 has 15 amino acids. CDR1 WSHSY and CDR2 SAAADI come from the germline V gene. The CDR3 DNA sequence: TGCGCCAGCAGTGTGGGACTAGTTAGGAGCAATGAGCAGTTCTTC. Translation gives CASSVGLVRSNEQFF.

The chain links TRBV20-1 to TRBJ2-1; the match to TRBD2 covers 9 bases. This CDR3 has 17 residues. The V gene's germline CDR1 is DFQATT and CDR2 SNEGSKA (reference sequence). The V segment lost 0 bases and the J segment 4 bases; nucleotides outside the gene matches: 10. The CDR3 region has the DNA TGCAGTGCTAGAGATCTTCGAGGCGGGAGGGTATACAATGAGCAGTTCTTC. It codes for CSARDLRGGRVYNEQFF.

This clonotype appeared a few times. The chain employs TRBV5-1 and TRBJ2-3; D could derive from TRBD1 or TRBD2 (5 bases each). The germline gives CDR1 SGHRS, CDR2 YFSETQ. The CDR3 extends over 16 amino acids. With 1 base removed from V and 5 bases from J, the gap between germline ends came to 17 bases. The CDR3 loop is CASSLLAGAQGDTQYF. CDR3 in DNA: TGCGCCAGCAGCTTGCTGGCCGGGGCTCAGGGAGATACGCAGTATTTT.

J is TRBJ1-3 and V is TRBV7-2; 7 nucleotides match TRBD1. The CDR3 is made up of 15 amino acids. Germline assignment: CDR1 SGHTA and CDR2 FQGNSA. V was clipped by 1 base and J by 7 bases; unmatched bases: 7. This chain's CDR3 is CASSLEITRGNTIYF. As DNA, the CDR3 is TGTGCCAGCAGCTTAGAAATAACCAGGGGGAACACCATATATTTT.

This clonotype came up many times. This chain connects TRBV7-2 to TRBJ1-3; TRBD1 agrees at 7 bases. CDR3 size: 15 residues. CDR1 SGHTA and CDR2 FQGNSA come from the germline V gene. V lost 3 bases, J lost 0 bases, and 2 bases stayed unmatched. The CDR3 spells CASSLDRSSGNTIYF. The CDR3 DNA reads TGTGCCAGCAGCTTGGACAGGAGCTCTGGAAACACCATATATTTT.

This clonotype came up many times. The CDR3 sequence is CASSLAPGQGGGNTIYF. In DNA, the CDR3 is TGTGCCAGCAGTTTAGCGCCGGGACAGGGTGGTGGAAACACCATATATTTT. The gene calls are TRBV12-3 or TRBV12-4 and TRBJ1-3; 9 bases agree with TRBD1. CDR3 size: 17 residues. J gave up 3 bases and V 0 bases, and 6 bases lay outside the gene matches.

The chain is built from TRBV7-2 and TRBJ1-2; the match to TRBD1 covers 8 bases. CDR3 length: 13 amino acids. Germline CDR1 and CDR2: SGHTA and FQGNSA. V dropped 5 bases and J dropped 8; count of bases not matched to a gene: 7. Written as DNA, the CDR3 is TGTGCCAGCAGCCCAGACAGGGGCAGGGGCTACACCTTC. Its protein is CASSPDRGRGYTF. Supplemented by reference TRBV7-2 and TRBJ1-2, the full variable domain reads GAGVSQSPSNKVTEKGKDVELRCDPISGHTALYWYRQSLGQGLEFLIYFQGNSAPDKSGLPSDRFSAERTGGSVSTLTIQRTQQEDSAVYLCASSPDRGRGYTFGSGTRLTVV.

The rearrangement links TRBV5-1 to TRBJ2-7, with TRBD1 identical over 7 bases. This CDR3 region has 15 residues. With V trimmed by 1 base and J by 3 bases, 7 bases remained unmatched. The germline gives CDR1 SGHRS, CDR2 YFSETQ. The CDR3 DNA is TGCGCCAGCAGCTTGTCTCCAGGGGGATTCTACGAGCAGTACTTC. Amino acid sequence: CASSLSPGGFYEQYF.

The rearrangement uses TRBV4-1 and TRBJ2-2; 7 bases are a match to TRBD1. The CDR3 contains 15 residues. V shed 0 bases and J 6 bases; nucleotides not matched to a gene: 4. Germline V lookup: CDR1 MGHRA, CDR2 YSYEKL. CDR3 bases: TGCGCCAGCAGCCAAGACAGGGGGTTGGCCGGGGAGCTGTTTTTT. This sequence encodes CASSQDRGLAGELFF.

Regarding this clonotype: A much larger clone differs by one base, so this may be a read error. The chain employs TRBV29-1 and TRBJ2-7, with 9 bases that match TRBD1. V dropped 3 bases and J dropped 4; count of bases not matched to a gene: 7. The CDR3 is 14 amino acids. Per the germline V gene, CDR1 is SQVTM and CDR2 is ANQGSEA. CDR3 DNA: TGCAGCGTTGACCCGACAGGGGGTGATTACGAGCAGTACTTC. It codes for CSVDPTGGDYEQYF.

The chain combines TRBV7-9 with TRBJ2-7; perhaps TRBD2 as D (6 bases). CDR3 length equals 16 residues. Germline V gene lookup returns CDR1 SEHNR and CDR2 FQNEAQ (reference sequence). Trimming removed 3 bases from V and 2 bases from J, with 17 bases in between. This CDR3 reads CASSLIADIFTYEQYF. CDR3 nucleotides: TGTGCCAGCAGCTTGATAGCGGATATCTTTACCTACGAGCAGTACTTC.

J is TRBJ2-1 and V is TRBV20-1, with 15 bases identical to TRBD2. The germline V gene has CDR1 DFQATT and CDR2 SNEGSKA (reference sequence). The J segment lost 9 bases and the V segment lost 1 base, leaving 7 bases of the junction unmatched. The CDR3 totals 16 residues. In DNA, the CDR3 is TGCAGTGCTAGAGTTGACCCGGGACTAGCGGGAGGTGAGCAGTTCTTC. As protein: CSARVDPGLAGGEQFF.

The chain is built from TRBV4-1 and TRBJ2-1, with 14 bases lining up with TRBD2. The ends lost 6 bases at V and 0 bases at J; junction bases unmatched: 10. Germline values: CDR1 MGHRA, CDR2 YSYEKL. This CDR3 has 19 amino acids. CDR3 nucleotides: TGCGCCAGCAGTCCAGGACTAGCGGGGGGCTGGAGCTCCTACAATGAGCAGTTCTTC. This codes for CASSPGLAGGWSSYNEQFF.

This clonotype was seen ten or more times. The chain links TRBV4-3 to TRBJ2-5; possible D gene TRBD2, 6 bases. The germline V gene has CDR1 LGHNA and CDR2 YSLEER. This CDR3 contains 18 residues. V lost 0 bases to trimming and J lost 3 bases, with 20 bases between them. This CDR3 reads CASSQENGPGTEKETQYF. DNA for the CDR3: TGCGCCAGCAGCCAAGAGAACGGACCCGGGACTGAAAAAGAGACCCAGTACTTC.

This clonotype was seen more than once but under ten times. This chain links TRBV10-3 with TRBJ2-7, with no clear D. This CDR3 is built from 14 residues. The germline CDR1 and CDR2 sequences are ENHRY and SYGVKD. V dropped 0 bases and J dropped 6 bases, with 12 bases sitting between them. The CDR3 DNA reads as TGTGCCATCAGTGAGTCTTTCACCGGGCCCGAGCAGTACTTC. Protein product: CAISESFTGPEQYF.

The table lists this clonotype with many counts. J is TRBJ2-7 and V is TRBV28, with no clear D. Trimming removed 4 bases at V and 0 bases at J, with 10 bases between. Germline values: CDR1 MDHEN, CDR2 SYDVKM. This CDR3 is built from 14 residues. CDR3 in DNA: TGTGCCAGCAGTTCCGGCACCACCTCCTACGAGCAGTACTTC. As protein: CASSSGTTSYEQYF.

The genes are TRBV11-2 and TRBJ2-5, with D unresolved. Per germline, CDR1 SGHAT and CDR2 FQNNGV. V dropped 3 bases and J dropped 5 bases, with 10 bases sitting between them. The length of the CDR3 is 13 residues. CDR3 nucleotides: TGTGCCAGCAGCTTTCTTACGGCGGAGACCCAGTACTTC. Translating gives CASSFLTAETQYF.

Ten or more counts support this clonotype. The V and J genes are TRBV15 and TRBJ2-1, with a tentative D call TRBD2 (6 bases). Germline lookup yields CDR1 LNHNV and CDR2 YYDKDF (reference sequence). This CDR3 has 16 amino acids. V shed 1 base and J shed 0 bases, with 10 bases lying between them. This CDR3 reads CATSRVRGSSYNEQFF. The CDR3 DNA is TGTGCCACCAGCAGAGTACGGGGGAGCTCCTACAATGAGCAGTTCTTC.

This clonotype was recorded at least ten times. The chain uses TRBV15 and TRBJ1-5; perhaps TRBD1 as D (5 bases). The germline V gene has CDR1 LNHNV and CDR2 YYDKDF (reference sequence). V lost 4 bases and J lost 4, with 11 bases in between. The CDR3 is 14 amino acids. The CDR3 sequence is CATSNARVNQPQHF. The CDR3 nucleotides read TGTGCCACCAGCAACGCCAGGGTAAATCAGCCCCAGCATTTT.

This clonotype has more than one count but fewer than ten. CDR3 residues: CASTRPDRGTDTQYF. CDR3 bases: TGCGCCAGCACCCGACCGGACAGGGGCACAGATACGCAGTATTTT. This rearrangement joins TRBV10-2 to TRBJ2-3; TRBD1 matches at 8 bases. Germline CDR1 reads WSHSY; CDR2 reads SAAADI. V was pared by 7 bases and J by 1 base, with 7 bases of the junction left unmatched. The CDR3 loop spans 15 amino acids.

The rearrangement uses TRBV29-1 and TRBJ1-2, with TRBD1 as a possible D gene (5 bases). Trimming pared 0 bases from V and 6 bases from J, leaving 14 bases between. Germline V lookup: CDR1 SQVTM, CDR2 ANQGSEA. The CDR3 contains 14 residues. The CDR3 is CSVEERGVEDGYTF. The CDR3 DNA follows: TGCAGCGTTGAAGAGAGAGGGGTCGAGGATGGCTACACCTTC.